This T cell receptor (beta chain) was sequenced in a study of regulatory T cells in long-lasting Graves disease. Germline V gene lookup returns CDR1 SQVTM and CDR2 ANQGSEA. The V end lost 7 bases, the J end lost 5 bases, and 11 bases lay between the germline ends. This CDR3 comprises 12 residues. Noted time point: newly diagnosed GD, antithyroid drugs for less than 3 months. The TCR library was made from RNA extracted from PBMCs. Roughly 10 milliliters of peripheral blood were drawn into EDTA tubes. To make TCR beta libraries, researchers used iRepertoire HTBI primers and Arm-PCR of CDR3 regions. A single record per CDR3 protein comes from TCRdb applying MiXCR to the multiplex PCR reads. The profile shows roughly 350,000 distinct CDR3 sequences, approximately 16% of them singletons. These data were likewise used in another study, on T cells in Graves' hyperthyroidism and ophthalmopathy. That paper states: A set of HTBI primers served as the primers for a first-round RT-PCR of the TCR CDR3.

The specimen was peripheral blood mononuclear cells (PBMCs), collected at new diagnosis, from a patient treated with antithyroid drugs. This receptor was identified in a man aged 35 to 55 with Graves disease. This sequence joins TRBV29-1 and TRBJ1-4; weak D call: TRBD1 (6 bases). The CDR3 nucleotides read TGCAGCGGGGGACATTTAAATGAAAAACTGTTTTTT. Its translation is CSGGHLNEKLFF. The complete variable domain, with remaining parts taken from reference TRBV29-1 and TRBJ1-4, reads SAVISQKPSRDICQRGTSLTIQCQVDSQVTMMFWYRQQPGQSLTLIATANQGSEATYESGFVIDKFPISRPNLTFSTLTVSNMSPEDSSIYLCSGGHLNEKLFFGSGTQLSVL.